The clone carrying this T cell receptor beta chain was counted ten times or more. Its antigen is unknown. The authors loaded around 190 ng DNA, 25,000 to 30,000 T cell genomes, into sorted-subset replicate PCRs. Sequencing was performed with immunoSEQ multiplex PCR; in TCRdb, only in-frame clones are kept and a portion is missing. The sample shows some 980,000 clones, 60% to 85% of them seen only once. This CDR3 is built from 15 residues. V was trimmed by 6 bases and J by 4 bases, leaving 18 bases between them. Germline loops: CDR1 SNHLY, CDR2 FYNNEI. This sample stems from a study of shared clonotypes between healthy human individuals. General study points: Sampling used blood alone; tissue repertoires probably differ. Clonotype sharing among donors was thought likely to change with sequencing depth. Sharing across a few donors was seen in 4% to 5% of naive CD4 clonotypes.

The rearrangement links TRBV2 to TRBJ1-2; TRBD1 might be the D (6 bases). Sample: memory CD4+ T cells sorted from blood. The sample's subset: CD45RA-negative fraction. This clonotype was obtained from a man aged 18 to 29 in good health. The CDR3 reads CASSPTHTGSYGYTF. DNA for the CDR3: TGTGCCAGCAGCCCCACACATACAGGGAGCTATGGCTACACCTTC.